This T cell receptor beta chain was found in a study of molecular identifiers for immune sequencing clone quantification. In its sample, this clonotype was seen many times. What it binds is unknown. Broader study findings: Whereas naive cells kept under 1% of molecules in clones above 20 RNA copies, such clones held over 98% in effectors.

Both previously described methods and listed TCR primers were employed to make bulk TCR libraries. TCRdb redid the calling of the PCR reads with MiXCR, one entry per CDR3 protein. The sample consists of 400,000 to 600,000 distinct CDR3 sequences, around 23% of them appearing once. V was trimmed by 4 bases and J by 0 bases, leaving 11 bases between them. Germline V gives CDR1 LGHNA, CDR2 YSLEER. This CDR3 has 15 residues. Material: naive CD8+ T cells from blood, with Jurkat cell RNA spiked in. Subset here: FACS-sorted CD8+CD4-CCR7+CD45RA+ naive T cells. The clonotype was recovered from a human donor in good health. Some libraries in this study had Jurkat cell RNA spiked in. The rearrangement links TRBV4-3 to TRBJ2-3, with unresolved D. The CDR3 spells CASSRYWPSTDTQYF. The CDR3 DNA is TGCGCCAGCAGCCGGTATTGGCCGAGCACAGATACGCAGTATTTT.